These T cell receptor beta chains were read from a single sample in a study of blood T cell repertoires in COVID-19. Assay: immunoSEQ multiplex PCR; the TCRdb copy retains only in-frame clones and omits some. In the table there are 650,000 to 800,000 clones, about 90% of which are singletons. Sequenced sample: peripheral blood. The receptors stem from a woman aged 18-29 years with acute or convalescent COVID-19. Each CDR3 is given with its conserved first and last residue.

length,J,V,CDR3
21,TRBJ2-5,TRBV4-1,CASSRSFEGRGLAPRGETQYF
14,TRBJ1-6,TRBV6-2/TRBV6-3,CASSYRGYNSPLHF
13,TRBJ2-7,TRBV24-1,CATSPGTGSEQYF
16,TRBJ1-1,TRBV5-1,CASSYLGSVMNTEAFF
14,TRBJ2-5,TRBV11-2,CASSLTGVLETQYF
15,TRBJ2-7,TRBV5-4,CASSQPGQGAGEQYF
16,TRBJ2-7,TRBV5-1,CASSPVGGTRSYEQYF
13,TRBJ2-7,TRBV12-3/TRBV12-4,CASSSLWPYEQYF
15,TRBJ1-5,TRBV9,CASSEGTGLSQPQHF
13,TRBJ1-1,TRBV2,CASMGEMNTEAFF
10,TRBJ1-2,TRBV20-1,CSARGHRGNF
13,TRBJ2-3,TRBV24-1,CATSDFGLDTQYF
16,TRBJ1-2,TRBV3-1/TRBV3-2,CASSQDGGRGRDGYTF
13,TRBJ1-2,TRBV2,CASSVRVNYGYTF
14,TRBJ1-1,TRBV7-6,CASSQGGSGTEAFF
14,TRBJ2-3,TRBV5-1,CASTLDRPRDTQYF
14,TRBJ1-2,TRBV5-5,CASSTQTGFYGYTF
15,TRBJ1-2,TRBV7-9,CASSPRQGDLRGYTF
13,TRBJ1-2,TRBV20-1,CSASSMTGYGYTF